The rows below give T cell receptor beta chains drawn from one sample of a study of blood T cell repertoires in COVID-19. Some clones are missing from TCRdb's copy, which holds only in-frame ones; the method was immunoSEQ multiplex PCR. This sample has roughly 250,000 clones, with around 80% found just once. The sample consisted of peripheral blood. The receptors were sampled from a woman in her thirties or forties with active or convalescent COVID-19. The CDR3 runs from the conserved cysteine through the conserved F or W. A D gene is named only where the DNA matches it firmly. Expanded clones get a size class; other rows say once, few or many, or leave the size out.

D gene: -; V gene: TRBV5-6; clone size: -; J gene: TRBJ1-6; CDR3 DNA: TGTGCCAGCAACTCGGAGGGGAGGGCGTCACCCCTCCACTTT; CDR3 protein: CASNSEGRASPLHF
D gene: -; V gene: TRBV7-3; clone size: -; J gene: TRBJ1-1; CDR3 DNA: TGTGCCAGCAGCTTAATGGGGGCGATGAACACTGAAGCTTTCTTT; CDR3 protein: CASSLMGAMNTEAFF
D gene: TRBD2; V gene: TRBV27; clone size: once; J gene: TRBJ2-1; CDR3 DNA: TGTGCCAGCACCCTTCTAGCGGGGGGAACCAATGAGCAGTTCTTC; CDR3 protein: CASTLLAGGTNEQFF
D gene: TRBD1; V gene: TRBV29-1; clone size: -; J gene: TRBJ1-3; CDR3 DNA: TGCAGCGTTGGGACAGGGAACGGAAACACCATATATTTT; CDR3 protein: CSVGTGNGNTIYF
D gene: -; V gene: TRBV4-1; clone size: -; J gene: TRBJ1-1; CDR3 DNA: TGCGCCAGCAGCCAAGCAGGGAATGAAGCTTTCTTT; CDR3 protein: CASSQAGNEAFF
D gene: -; V gene: TRBV11-2; clone size: -; J gene: TRBJ1-4; CDR3 DNA: TGTGCCAGCAGCTTAGAATGGGTGTCGGGTGAAAAACTGTTTTTT; CDR3 protein: CASSLEWVSGEKLFF
D gene: TRBD1; V gene: TRBV6-4; clone size: -; J gene: TRBJ2-1; CDR3 DNA: TGTGCCAGCAGTGAGCGAGACAGGGGATACAATGAGCAGTTCTTC; CDR3 protein: CASSERDRGYNEQFF
D gene: -; V gene: TRBV7-2; clone size: -; J gene: TRBJ2-3; CDR3 DNA: TGTGCCAGCAGCTTACCCGGGATCACGCAGTATTTT; CDR3 protein: CASSLPGITQYF
D gene: -; V gene: TRBV30; clone size: -; J gene: TRBJ2-7; CDR3 DNA: TGTGCCTGGGGCAACTCCTACGAGCAGTACTTC; CDR3 protein: CAWGNSYEQYF
D gene: -; V gene: TRBV28; clone size: -; J gene: TRBJ2-1; CDR3 DNA: TGTGCCAGCAGATACTCAGGGGGGCTTGCTATAAACAATGAGCAGTTCTTC; CDR3 protein: CASRYSGGLAINNEQFF
D gene: -; V gene: TRBV15; clone size: -; J gene: TRBJ1-6; CDR3 DNA: TGTGCCACCAGCAGAGCCAGAGGGCAGGTTAATTCACCCCTCCACTTT; CDR3 protein: CATSRARGQVNSPLHF
D gene: -; V gene: TRBV29-1; clone size: -; J gene: TRBJ2-6; CDR3 DNA: TGCAGCGTTACAGGGCTGGGGGCCAACGTCCTGACTTTC; CDR3 protein: CSVTGLGANVLTF
D gene: -; V gene: TRBV18; clone size: -; J gene: TRBJ1-3; CDR3 DNA: TGTGCCAGCTCACCGAACGGATTGGAGGCCATATATTTT; CDR3 protein: CASSPNGLEAIYF
D gene: -; V gene: TRBV30; clone size: -; J gene: TRBJ1-2; CDR3 DNA: TGTGCGACGGAGAACTATGGCTACACCTTC; CDR3 protein: CATENYGYTF
D gene: -; V gene: TRBV10-2; clone size: -; J gene: TRBJ1-6; CDR3 DNA: TGCGCCAGCAGTGAAAGGAGCAATTCACCCCTCCACTTT; CDR3 protein: CASSERSNSPLHF
D gene: TRBD1; V gene: TRBV5-4; clone size: -; J gene: TRBJ2-2; CDR3 DNA: TGTGCCAGCAGCTTGGAGACAGGGGCGAACACCGGGGAGCTGTTTTTT; CDR3 protein: CASSLETGANTGELFF
D gene: TRBD1; V gene: TRBV5-1; clone size: -; J gene: TRBJ1-4; CDR3 DNA: TGCGCCAGCAGCCTTAAAACGGGACAGGGCACAAATGAAAAACTGTTTTTT; CDR3 protein: CASSLKTGQGTNEKLFF
D gene: -; V gene: TRBV6-5; clone size: -; J gene: TRBJ1-5; CDR3 DNA: TGTGCCACCAGATTAGAAACGCACCAGCCCCAGCATTTT; CDR3 protein: CATRLETHQPQHF
D gene: -; V gene: TRBV4-1; clone size: -; J gene: TRBJ2-2; CDR3 DNA: TGCGCCAGCAGCCAACCCGGCGGGAACACCGGGGAGCTGTTTTTT; CDR3 protein: CASSQPGGNTGELFF
D gene: TRBD1; V gene: TRBV5-1; clone size: -; J gene: TRBJ2-5; CDR3 DNA: TGCGCCAGCAGCCTGAGGGACAGCATAAAAGAGACCCAGTACTTC; CDR3 protein: CASSLRDSIKETQYF
D gene: -; V gene: TRBV13; clone size: -; J gene: TRBJ1-2; CDR3 DNA: TGTGCCAGCAGCGTCAGGGGTAACTATGGCTACACCTTC; CDR3 protein: CASSVRGNYGYTF
D gene: -; V gene: TRBV28; clone size: once; J gene: TRBJ2-2; CDR3 DNA: TGTGCCAGCAGTTCCCCCACAGGGTTGAACACCGGGGAGCTGTTTTTT; CDR3 protein: CASSSPTGLNTGELFF
D gene: -; V gene: TRBV6-5; clone size: -; J gene: TRBJ1-5; CDR3 DNA: TGTGCCAGCAGTACCCGAGTCGGCAATCAGCCCCAGCATTTT; CDR3 protein: CASSTRVGNQPQHF
D gene: -; V gene: TRBV5-1; clone size: -; J gene: TRBJ2-2; CDR3 DNA: TGCGCCAGCAGTCCCCCTCAGGGGTGGAACACCGGGGAGCTGTTTTTT; CDR3 protein: CASSPPQGWNTGELFF
D gene: -; V gene: TRBV10-3; clone size: -; J gene: TRBJ1-3; CDR3 DNA: TGTGCCATCAGTGATAGCCAGTCTGGAAACACCATATATTTT; CDR3 protein: CAISDSQSGNTIYF
D gene: -; V gene: TRBV2; clone size: -; J gene: TRBJ2-1; CDR3 DNA: TGTGCCACACTGGTTCTAAGTGAGCAGTTCTTC; CDR3 protein: CATLVLSEQFF
D gene: TRBD2; V gene: TRBV5-1; clone size: -; J gene: TRBJ2-3; CDR3 DNA: TGCGCCAGCAGCTCCTGGACTAGCGGGGGCACAGATACGCAGTATTTT; CDR3 protein: CASSSWTSGGTDTQYF
D gene: -; V gene: TRBV9; clone size: -; J gene: TRBJ2-3; CDR3 DNA: TGTGCCAGCAGCGGGGGGCCAGGGGACACAGATACGCAGTATTTT; CDR3 protein: CASSGGPGDTDTQYF
D gene: TRBD1; V gene: TRBV29-1; clone size: -; J gene: TRBJ1-2; CDR3 DNA: TGCAGCGTTGAAGAGTTTGCAGGGGGCTCTATCAACTATGGCTACACCTTC; CDR3 protein: CSVEEFAGGSINYGYTF
D gene: -; V gene: TRBV7-9; clone size: -; J gene: TRBJ1-3; CDR3 DNA: TGTGCCAGCAGCTCAGTAGGGGGAGGAAACACCATATATTTT; CDR3 protein: CASSSVGGGNTIYF
D gene: -; V gene: TRBV25-1; clone size: -; J gene: TRBJ1-6; CDR3 DNA: TGTGCCAGCAGTGATCTAGGGGCAGGCCTAAATTCACCCCTCCACTTT; CDR3 protein: CASSDLGAGLNSPLHF